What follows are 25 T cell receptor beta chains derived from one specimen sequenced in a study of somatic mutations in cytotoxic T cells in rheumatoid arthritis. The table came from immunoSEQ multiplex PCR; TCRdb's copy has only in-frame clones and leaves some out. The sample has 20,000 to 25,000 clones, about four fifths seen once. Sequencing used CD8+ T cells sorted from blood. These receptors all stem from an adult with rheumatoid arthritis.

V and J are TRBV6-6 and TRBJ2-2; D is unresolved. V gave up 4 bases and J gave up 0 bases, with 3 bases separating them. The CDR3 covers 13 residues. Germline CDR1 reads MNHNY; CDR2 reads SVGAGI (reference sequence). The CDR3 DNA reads TGTGCCAGCAGTTTTGCGAACACCGGGGAGCTGTTTTTT. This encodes CASSFANTGELFF.

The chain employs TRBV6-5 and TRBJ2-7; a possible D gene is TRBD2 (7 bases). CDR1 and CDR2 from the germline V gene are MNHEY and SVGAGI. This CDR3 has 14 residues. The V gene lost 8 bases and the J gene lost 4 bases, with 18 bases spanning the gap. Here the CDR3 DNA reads TGTGCCAGCCGGCTTGGGGGGGCGAGTTACGAGCAGTACTTC. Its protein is CASRLGGASYEQYF.

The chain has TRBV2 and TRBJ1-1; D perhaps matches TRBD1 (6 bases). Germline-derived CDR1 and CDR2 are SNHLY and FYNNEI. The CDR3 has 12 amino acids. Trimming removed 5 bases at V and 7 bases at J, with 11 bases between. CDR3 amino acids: CASSWTENEAFF. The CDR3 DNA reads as TGTGCCAGCAGTTGGACAGAGAATGAAGCTTTCTTT.

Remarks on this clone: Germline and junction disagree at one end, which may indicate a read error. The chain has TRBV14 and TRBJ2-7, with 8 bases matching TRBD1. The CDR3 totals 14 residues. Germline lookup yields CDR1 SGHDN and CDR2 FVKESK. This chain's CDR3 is CASSQGRGPYEQYF. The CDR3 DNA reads TGTGCCAGCAGTCAAGGCAGGGGGCCTTACGAGCAGTACTTC.

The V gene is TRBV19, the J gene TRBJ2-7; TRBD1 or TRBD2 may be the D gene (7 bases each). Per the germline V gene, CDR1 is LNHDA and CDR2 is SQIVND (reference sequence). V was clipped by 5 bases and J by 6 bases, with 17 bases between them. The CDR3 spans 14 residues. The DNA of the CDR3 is TGTGCCAGTAGTGCCCTACAGGGGAGGGGCGAGCAGTACTTC. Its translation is CASSALQGRGEQYF.

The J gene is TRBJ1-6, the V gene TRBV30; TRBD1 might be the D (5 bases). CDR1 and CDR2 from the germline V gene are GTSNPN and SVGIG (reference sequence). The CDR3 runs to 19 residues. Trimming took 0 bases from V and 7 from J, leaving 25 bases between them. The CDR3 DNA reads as TGTGCCTGGAGTGTACGAGGGGTGACATCAAGGAGCCCCAATTCACCCCTCCACTTT. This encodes CAWSVRGVTSRSPNSPLHF.

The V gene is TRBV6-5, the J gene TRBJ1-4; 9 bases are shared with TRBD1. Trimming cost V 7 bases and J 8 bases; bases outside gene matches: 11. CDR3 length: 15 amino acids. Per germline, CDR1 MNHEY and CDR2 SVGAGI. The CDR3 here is CASTPGTGPGEKLFF. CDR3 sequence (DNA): TGTGCCAGCACCCCGGGGACAGGGCCGGGAGAAAAACTGTTTTTT.

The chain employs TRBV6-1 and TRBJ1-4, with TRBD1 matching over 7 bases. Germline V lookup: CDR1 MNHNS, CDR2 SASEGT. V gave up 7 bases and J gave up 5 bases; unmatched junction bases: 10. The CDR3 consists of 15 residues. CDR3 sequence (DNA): TGTGCCAGCAACAGTTTACAGGGGAGGAATGAAAAACTGTTTTTT. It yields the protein CASNSLQGRNEKLFF.

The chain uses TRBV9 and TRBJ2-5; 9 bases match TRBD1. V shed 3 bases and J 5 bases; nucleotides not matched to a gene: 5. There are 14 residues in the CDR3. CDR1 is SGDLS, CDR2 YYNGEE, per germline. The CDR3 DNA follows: TGTGCCAGCAGCGCGGACAGGGGATGGGAGACCCAGTACTTC. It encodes CASSADRGWETQYF.

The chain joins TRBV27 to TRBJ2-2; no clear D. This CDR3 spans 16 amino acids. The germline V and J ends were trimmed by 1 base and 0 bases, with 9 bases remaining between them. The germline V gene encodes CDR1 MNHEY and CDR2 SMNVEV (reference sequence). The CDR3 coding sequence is TGTGCCAGCAGTTTATTGAGGTTCGCGAACACCGGGGAGCTGTTTTTT. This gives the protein CASSLLRFANTGELFF.

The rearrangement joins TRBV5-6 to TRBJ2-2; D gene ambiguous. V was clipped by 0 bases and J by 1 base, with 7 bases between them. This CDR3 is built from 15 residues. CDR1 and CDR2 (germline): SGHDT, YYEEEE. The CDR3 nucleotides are TGTGCCAGCAGCTTGGGAGGAGAGAACACCGGGGAGCTGTTTTTT. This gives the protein CASSLGGENTGELFF.

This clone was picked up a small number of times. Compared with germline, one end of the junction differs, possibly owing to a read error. The CDR3 reads CASSIGATWLF. The CDR3 DNA reads TGTGCCAGTAGTATTGGAGCAACCTGGCTCTTT. The chain carries TRBV19 and TRBJ1-1; no clear D gene. The germline gives CDR1 LNHDA, CDR2 SQIVND (reference sequence). The CDR3 has 11 residues.

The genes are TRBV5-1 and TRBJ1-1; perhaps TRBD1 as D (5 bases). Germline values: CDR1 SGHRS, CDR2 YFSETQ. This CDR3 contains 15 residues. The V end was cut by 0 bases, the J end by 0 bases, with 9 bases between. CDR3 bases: TGCGCCAGCAGCTTGGTTGGGGGACTGAACACTGAAGCTTTCTTT. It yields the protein CASSLVGGLNTEAFF.

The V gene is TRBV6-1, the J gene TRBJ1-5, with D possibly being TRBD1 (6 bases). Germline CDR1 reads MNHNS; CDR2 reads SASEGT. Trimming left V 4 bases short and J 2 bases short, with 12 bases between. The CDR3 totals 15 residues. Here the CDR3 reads CASSVEDSRNQPQHF. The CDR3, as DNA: TGTGCCAGCAGTGTGGAGGACAGCCGCAATCAGCCCCAGCATTTT.

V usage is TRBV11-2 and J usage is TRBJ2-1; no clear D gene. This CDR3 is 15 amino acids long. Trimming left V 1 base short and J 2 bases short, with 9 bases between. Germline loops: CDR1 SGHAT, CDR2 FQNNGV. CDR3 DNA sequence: TGTGCCAGCAGCTTAGGAAGGATTACCTACAATGAGCAGTTCTTC. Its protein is CASSLGRITYNEQFF.

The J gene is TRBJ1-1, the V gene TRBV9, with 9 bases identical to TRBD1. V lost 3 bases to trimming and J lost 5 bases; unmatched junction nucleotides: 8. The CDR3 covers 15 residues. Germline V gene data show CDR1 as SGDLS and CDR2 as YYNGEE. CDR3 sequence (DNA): TGTGCCAGCAGCGAGTGGGACAGGGAGGTGACTGAAGCTTTCTTT. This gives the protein CASSEWDREVTEAFF.

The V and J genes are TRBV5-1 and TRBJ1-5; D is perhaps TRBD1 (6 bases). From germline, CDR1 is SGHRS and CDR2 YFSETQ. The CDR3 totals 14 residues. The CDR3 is CAKRGGDSNQPQHF. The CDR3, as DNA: TGCGCAAAGCGAGGGGGTGACAGCAATCAGCCCCAGCATTTT.

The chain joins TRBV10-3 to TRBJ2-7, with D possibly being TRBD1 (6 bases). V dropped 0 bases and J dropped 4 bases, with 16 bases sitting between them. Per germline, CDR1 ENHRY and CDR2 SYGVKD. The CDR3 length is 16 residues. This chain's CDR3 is CAISESVGAALYEQYF. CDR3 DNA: TGTGCCATCAGTGAGTCGGTGGGGGCGGCTTTATACGAGCAGTACTTC.

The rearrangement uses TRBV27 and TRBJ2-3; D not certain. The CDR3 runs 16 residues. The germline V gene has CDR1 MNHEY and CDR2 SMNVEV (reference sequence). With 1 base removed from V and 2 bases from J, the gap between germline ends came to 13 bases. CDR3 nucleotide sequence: TGTGCCAGCAGTTTATTAGGGCACGAACACACAGATACGCAGTATTTT. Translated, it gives CASSLLGHEHTDTQYF.

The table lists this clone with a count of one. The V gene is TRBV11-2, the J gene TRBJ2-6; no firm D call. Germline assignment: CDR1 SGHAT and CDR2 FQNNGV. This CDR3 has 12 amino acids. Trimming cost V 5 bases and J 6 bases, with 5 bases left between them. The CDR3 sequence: CASSPEANVLTF. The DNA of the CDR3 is TGTGCCAGCAGCCCTGAGGCCAACGTCCTGACTTTC.

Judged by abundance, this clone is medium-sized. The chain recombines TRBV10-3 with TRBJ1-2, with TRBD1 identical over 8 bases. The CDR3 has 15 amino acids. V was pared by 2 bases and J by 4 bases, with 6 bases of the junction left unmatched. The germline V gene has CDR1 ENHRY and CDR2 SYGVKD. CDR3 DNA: TGTGCCATCAGTGAGGTACAGGGGGAACCCTATGGCTACACCTTC. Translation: CAISEVQGEPYGYTF.

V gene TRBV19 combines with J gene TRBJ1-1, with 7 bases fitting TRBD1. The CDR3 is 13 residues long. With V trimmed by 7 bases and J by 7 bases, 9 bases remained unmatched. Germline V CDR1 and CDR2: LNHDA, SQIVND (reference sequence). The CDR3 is CASTPGGGFEAFF. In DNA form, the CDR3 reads TGTGCCAGTACCCCAGGGGGAGGCTTTGAAGCTTTCTTT.

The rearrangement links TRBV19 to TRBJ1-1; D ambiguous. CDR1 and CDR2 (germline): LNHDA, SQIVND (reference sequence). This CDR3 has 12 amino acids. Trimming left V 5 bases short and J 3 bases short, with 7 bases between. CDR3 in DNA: TGTGCCAGTAGTCCAGGCTACACTGAAGCTTTCTTT. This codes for CASSPGYTEAFF.

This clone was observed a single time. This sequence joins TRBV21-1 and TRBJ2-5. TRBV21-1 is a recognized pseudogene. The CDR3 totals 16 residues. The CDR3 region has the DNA TGTGCCAGCAGCAAGGAGCAGGTACCTCGGGGGCAGACCCAGTACTTC. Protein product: CASSKEQVPRGQTQYF.

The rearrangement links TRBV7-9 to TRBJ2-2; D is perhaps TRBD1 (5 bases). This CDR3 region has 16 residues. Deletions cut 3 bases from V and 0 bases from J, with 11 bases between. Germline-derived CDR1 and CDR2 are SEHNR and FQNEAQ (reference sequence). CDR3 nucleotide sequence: TGTGCCAGCAGCTTGGGGCAGTATACGAACACCGGGGAGCTGTTTTTT. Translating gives CASSLGQYTNTGELFF.